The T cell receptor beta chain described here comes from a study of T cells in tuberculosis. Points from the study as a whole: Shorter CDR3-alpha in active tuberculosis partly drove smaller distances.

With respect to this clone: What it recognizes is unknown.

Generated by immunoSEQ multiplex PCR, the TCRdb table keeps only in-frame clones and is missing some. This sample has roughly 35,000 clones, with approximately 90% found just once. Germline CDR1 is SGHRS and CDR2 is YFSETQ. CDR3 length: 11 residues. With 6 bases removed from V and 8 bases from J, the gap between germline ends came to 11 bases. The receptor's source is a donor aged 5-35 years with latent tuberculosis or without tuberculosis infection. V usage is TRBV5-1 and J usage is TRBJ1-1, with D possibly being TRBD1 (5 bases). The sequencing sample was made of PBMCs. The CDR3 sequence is CASTGSGEAFF. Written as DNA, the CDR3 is TGCGCCAGCACAGGGTCTGGCGAAGCTTTCTTT.